The 26 T cell receptor beta chains below were found in one sample sequenced in a study of T cells in Graves' hyperthyroidism and ophthalmopathy. Researchers amplified the TCR beta CDR3 regions from RNA transcripts. HTBI primers were the set used in a first-round RT-PCR of the TCR CDR3. TCRdb analysed the multiplex PCR reads with MiXCR anew, one entry per CDR3 protein. The top ten hold approximately 8.7% of the sample, which has roughly 840,000 distinct CDR3 sequences, about two fifths seen once. The source material was blood. These receptors came from a man between 18 and 29 years old with Graves' hyperthyroidism.

This clonotype was seen only once. The chain recombines TRBV10-2 with TRBJ1-4; weak D call: TRBD1 (5 bases). With 5 bases removed from V and 12 bases from J, the gap between germline ends came to 19 bases. The CDR3 is 14 amino acids. Germline CDR1 WSHSY, CDR2 SAAADI. The CDR3 here is CASSYSDPLGELFF. The DNA for the CDR3 is TGCGCCAGCAGTTACTCCGACCCGTTGGGGGAACTGTTTTTT.

This clonotype was counted once. DNA of the CDR3: TGTGCTAGTGGTTTGGTAGTAGGGGCCCCGGTAGGCCACCAGTACTTC. Encoded protein: CASGLVVGAPVGHQYF. This chain uses TRBV12-5 with TRBJ2-5; tentatively, D is TRBD1 (5 bases). The CDR3 length is 16 residues. With 0 bases removed from V and 10 bases from J, the gap between germline ends came to 21 bases. Germline V lookup: CDR1 LGHNT, CDR2 FRNRAP.

Regarding this clonotype: A much larger clone differs by one base, so this may be a read error. V gene TRBV20-1 combines with J gene TRBJ1-5, with D perhaps TRBD1 (5 bases). The CDR3 has 15 amino acids. Germline values: CDR1 DFQATT, CDR2 SNEGSKA (reference sequence). Here the CDR3 DNA reads TGCAGTGCTCCACGGACACCAGATAGCAATCAGCCCCGGCATTTT. This gives the protein CSAPRTPDSNQPRHF.

This clonotype was counted between two and nine times. The chain recombines TRBV10-3 with TRBJ1-6; D is unresolved. Germline assignment: CDR1 ENHRY and CDR2 SYGVKD. The CDR3 extends over 9 amino acids. V lost 6 bases and J lost 11, with 2 bases in between. CDR3 in DNA: TGTGCCATCAGCACACCCCTCCACTTT. Amino acids: CAISTPLHF.

The chain is built from TRBV29-1 and TRBJ1-2; TRBD1 might be the D (6 bases). Germline assignment: CDR1 SQVTM and CDR2 ANQGSEA. Trimming took off 7 bases at V and 4 bases at J, with 22 bases between the two ends. CDR3 length: 15 amino acids. This CDR3 is CSAEGGTDSIYGYTF. The CDR3 bases are TGCAGCGCCGAGGGGGGGACGGACTCCATCTATGGCTACACCTTC.

This sequence joins TRBV20-1 and TRBJ2-7; TRBD1 is a possible D gene (5 bases). Per germline, CDR1 DFQATT and CDR2 SNEGSKA (reference sequence). This CDR3 is built from 15 residues. Between the trimmed V and J ends, which lost 6 bases and 3 bases, there was a span of 21 bases. The CDR3 loop reads CSAIYTGHLGYEQYF. The CDR3 DNA follows: TGCAGTGCGATCTATACAGGTCACCTGGGCTACGAGCAGTACTTC.

As to this clonotype: A much bigger clone sits one base away, suggesting this may be a read error. The chain is built from TRBV20-1 and TRBJ1-5; D might be TRBD1 (5 bases). The CDR3 covers 14 residues. CDR1 and CDR2 from the germline V gene are DFQATT and SNEGSKA (reference sequence). V was shortened by 3 bases and J by 2 bases, with 11 bases between the two germline ends. CDR3 loop: CSARDGAGNQPQHF. CDR3 coding DNA: TGCAGTGCTAGGGATGGGGCGGGCAATCAGCCCCAGCATTTT.

V and J are TRBV5-1 and TRBJ1-5; D remains ambiguous. CDR3 size: 14 residues. Trimming pared 4 bases from V and 7 bases from J, leaving 15 bases between. CDR1 SGHRS and CDR2 YFSETQ come from the germline V gene. The CDR3 region is CASSPEGSFQPQHF. The CDR3 DNA reads TGCGCCAGCAGCCCGGAAGGGTCCTTCCAGCCCCAGCATTTT.

The rearrangement joins TRBV5-1 to TRBJ1-6, with 7 positions matching TRBD1. Germline-derived CDR1 and CDR2 are SGHRS and YFSETQ. Unmatched junction bases numbered 7, after V lost 3 bases and J lost 10 bases. CDR3 length: 14 amino acids. The chain's CDR3 is CASSSTGVESPLHF. The DNA for the CDR3 is TGCGCCAGCAGCTCCACAGGGGTAGAATCACCCCTCCACTTT.

On this clonotype: This may be a read error, as it is one base from a much larger clone. This sequence joins TRBV7-9 and TRBJ1-1; D unresolved. Germline CDR1 is SEHNR and CDR2 is FQNEAQ (reference sequence). The CDR3 spans 12 residues. CDR3 DNA: TGTGCCGGCAGCATAGGGAGTCCTGAAGCTTTCTTT. Encoded protein: CAGSIGSPEAFF.

Ten or more counts support this clonotype. The chain has TRBV24-1 and TRBJ2-7, with TRBD2 matching 14 bases. With 4 bases clipped from V and 6 bases from J, the junction kept 10 bases outside the gene matches. The CDR3 is made up of 17 amino acids. The germline CDR1 and CDR2 sequences are KGHDR and SFDVKD. CDR3 protein: CATSDNSGGLAGVEQYF. The CDR3, as DNA: TGTGCCACCAGTGACAACTCAGGGGGACTAGCGGGAGTCGAGCAGTACTTC.

This clonotype was observed many times. This chain uses TRBV7-8 with TRBJ1-5, with 12 bases identical to TRBD1. CDR1 and CDR2 from the germline V gene are SGHVS and FQNEAQ. The CDR3 contains 16 residues. The J segment lost 8 bases and the V segment lost 4 bases, leaving 9 bases of the junction unmatched. CDR3 bases: TGTGCCAGCAGCTCCTCCGGGACAGGGGGCCCGGAGCCCCAGCATTTT. Its protein product is CASSSSGTGGPEPQHF.

This clonotype showed up many times. The chain joins TRBV7-3 to TRBJ1-1; no clear D gene. V lost 4 bases, J lost 1 base, and 7 bases lay in between. CDR3 length: 13 residues. Per germline, CDR1 SGHTA and CDR2 FQGTGA. CDR3 DNA sequence: TGTGCCAGCAGCTCACAGCAGAACACTGAAGCTTTCTTT. The encoded protein is CASSSQQNTEAFF. The complete variable domain, with remaining parts taken from reference TRBV7-3 and TRBJ1-1, reads GAGVSQTPSNKVTEKGKYVELRCDPISGHTALYWYRQSLGQGPEFLIYFQGTGAADDSGLPNDRFFAVRPEGSVSTLKIQRTERGDSAVYLCASSSQQNTEAFFGQGTRLTVV.

This clonotype was found many times. The chain links TRBV19 to TRBJ1-1; D is undetermined. Germline CDR1 LNHDA, CDR2 SQIVND (reference sequence). V dropped 8 bases and J dropped 4 bases, with 14 bases sitting between them. The CDR3 loop spans 13 amino acids. CDR3 nucleotide sequence: TGTGCCAGTGAAACAGCTAGAGGCACTGAAGCTTTCTTT. It yields the protein CASETARGTEAFF.

This clonotype is a singleton in its sample. V and J are TRBV7-3 and TRBJ2-1; TRBD1 agrees at 7 bases. The germline V gene has CDR1 SGHTA and CDR2 FQGTGA. This CDR3 comprises 14 residues. Trimming removed 5 bases from V and 4 bases from J; junction bases left unmatched: 5. The CDR3 coding sequence is TGTGCCAGCAGCCCAATGGGACAGTACAATGAGCAGTTCTTC. Translation gives CASSPMGQYNEQFF.

The chain combines TRBV13 with TRBJ1-1; TRBD1 matches at 7 bases. V gave up 7 bases and J gave up 3 bases; unmatched junction bases: 11. The CDR3 is 15 residues long. The germline CDR1 and CDR2 sequences are PRHDT and FYEKMQ (reference sequence). The CDR3 bases are TGTGCCAGCATTCCGTCCAGGGGGATGGACACTGAAGCTTTCTTT. Translation: CASIPSRGMDTEAFF. Full variable domain (missing parts from reference TRBV13 and TRBJ1-1): AAGVIQSPRHLIKEKRETATLKCYPIPRHDTVYWYQQGPGQDPQFLISFYEKMQSDKGSIPDRFSAQQFSDYHSELNMSSLELGDSALYFCASIPSRGMDTEAFFGQGTRLTVV.

This clonotype has just a few counts. The chain employs TRBV12-3 or TRBV12-4 and TRBJ1-6, with 7 nucleotides matching TRBD1. This CDR3 spans 16 amino acids. V was clipped by 2 bases and J by 4 bases; unmatched bases: 5. The CDR3 DNA follows: TGTGCCAGCAGTTTAACCTCGGGACAGTATAATTCACCCCTCCACTTT. This gives the protein CASSLTSGQYNSPLHF.

This clonotype came up a few times. J is TRBJ1-1 and V is TRBV19, with D perhaps matching TRBD1 (5 bases). The CDR3 runs to 15 residues. Trimming left V 7 bases short and J 3 bases short, with 18 bases between. Germline V gives CDR1 LNHDA, CDR2 SQIVND (reference sequence). CDR3 coding DNA: TGTGCCAGTACCCTCTCGGGGCCCAAAGACACTGAAGCTTTCTTT. It yields the protein CASTLSGPKDTEAFF.

This clonotype was seen once. The chain has TRBV7-2 and TRBJ2-7, with D perhaps matching TRBD2 (6 bases). This CDR3 is 17 amino acids long. V shed 4 bases and J shed 2 bases, with 21 bases lying between them. In germline, CDR1 is SGHTA, CDR2 FQGNSA. The CDR3: CASSWRDSQDIPYEQYF. The CDR3 DNA follows: TGTGCCAGCAGCTGGAGGGACTCCCAGGACATCCCCTACGAGCAGTACTTC.

V usage is TRBV4-3 and J usage is TRBJ1-4; possibly TRBD1 for D (5 bases). CDR1 is LGHNA, CDR2 YSLEER, per germline. V lost 0 bases to trimming and J lost 8 bases, with 13 bases between them. CDR3 size: 15 residues. The CDR3, as DNA: TGCGCCAGCAGCCAAGACGGAGGCGGGGGAGAAAAACTGTTTTTT. Translated, it gives CASSQDGGGGEKLFF.

This clonotype was seen just once. V and J are TRBV7-9 and TRBJ1-5; perhaps TRBD1 as D (5 bases). Germline CDR1 and CDR2: SEHNR and FQNEAQ (reference sequence). The V gene lost 11 bases and the J gene lost 11 bases, with 19 bases spanning the gap. This CDR3 region has 12 residues. The DNA for the CDR3 is TGTGCCGGGAGGCAGGGCGAAGAGACCCAGCATTTT. Protein product: CAGRQGEETQHF.

This clonotype was seen ten or more times. V gene TRBV7-2 combines with J gene TRBJ1-5; the D is unclear. The length of the CDR3 is 14 residues. Germline V gene sequence: CDR1 SGHTA, CDR2 FQGNSA. V was clipped by 3 bases and J by 2 bases, with 8 bases between them. The CDR3 region is CASSLTSGNQPQHF. For the CDR3, the DNA is TGTGCCAGCAGCTTGACAAGTGGCAATCAGCCCCAGCATTTT. Full variable domain (outside the CDR3, taken from reference TRBV7-2 and TRBJ1-5): GAGVSQSPSNKVTEKGKDVELRCDPISGHTALYWYRQSLGQGLEFLIYFQGNSAPDKSGLPSDRFSAERTGGSVSTLTIQRTQQEDSAVYLCASSLTSGNQPQHFGDGTRLSIL.

This clonotype has just a few counts. The genes are TRBV20-1 and TRBJ1-4, with D possibly TRBD1 on 5 matching bases. Trimming left V 5 bases short and J 0 bases short, with 13 bases between. Germline V lookup: CDR1 DFQATT, CDR2 SNEGSKA (reference sequence). The CDR3 runs to 15 residues. The CDR3 loop reads CSAPGTVATNEKLFF. CDR3 DNA: TGCAGTGCTCCGGGGACGGTGGCAACTAATGAAAAACTGTTTTTT.

Ten or more counts support this clonotype. The chain employs TRBV19 and TRBJ1-4; D is possibly TRBD1 (5 bases). Deletions cut 3 bases from V and 2 bases from J, with 10 bases between. This CDR3 is built from 15 residues. The germline V gene encodes CDR1 LNHDA and CDR2 SQIVND (reference sequence). CDR3 DNA sequence: TGTGCCAGTAGTATCGGGGCGGCCACTAATGAAAAACTGTTTTTT. Translated, it gives CASSIGAATNEKLFF.

In this sample, this clonotype turned up many times. The J gene is TRBJ1-1, the V gene TRBV5-1, with TRBD1 matching over 8 bases. This CDR3 region has 14 residues. Trimming at V came to 2 bases and at J to 4 bases, leaving 4 bases not matched to a gene. Per the germline V gene, CDR1 is SGHRS and CDR2 is YFSETQ. The CDR3 loop reads CASSFTGGGTEAFF. The DNA of the CDR3 is TGCGCCAGCAGCTTTACAGGGGGTGGCACTGAAGCTTTCTTT. The full variable domain, completed using reference TRBV5-1 and TRBJ1-1, is KAGVTQTPRYLIKTRGQQVTLSCSPISGHRSVSWYQQTPGQGLQFLFEYFSETQRNKGNFPGRFSGRQFSNSRSEMNVSTLELGDSALYLCASSFTGGGTEAFFGQGTRLTVV.

The chain combines TRBV9 with TRBJ1-1; D not certain. Trimming took off 2 bases at V and 2 bases at J, with 13 bases between the two ends. The CDR3 has 15 amino acids. Per the germline V gene, CDR1 is SGDLS and CDR2 is YYNGEE. CDR3 loop: CASSVKRGLNTEAFF. The DNA for the CDR3 is TGTGCCAGCAGCGTTAAGCGGGGATTAAACACTGAAGCTTTCTTT. The complete variable domain, with remaining parts taken from reference TRBV9 and TRBJ1-1, reads DSGVTQTPKHLITATGQRVTLRCSPRSGDLSVYWYQQSLDQGLQFLIQYYNGEERAKGNILERFSAQQFPDLHSELNLSSLELGDSALYFCASSVKRGLNTEAFFGQGTRLTVV.